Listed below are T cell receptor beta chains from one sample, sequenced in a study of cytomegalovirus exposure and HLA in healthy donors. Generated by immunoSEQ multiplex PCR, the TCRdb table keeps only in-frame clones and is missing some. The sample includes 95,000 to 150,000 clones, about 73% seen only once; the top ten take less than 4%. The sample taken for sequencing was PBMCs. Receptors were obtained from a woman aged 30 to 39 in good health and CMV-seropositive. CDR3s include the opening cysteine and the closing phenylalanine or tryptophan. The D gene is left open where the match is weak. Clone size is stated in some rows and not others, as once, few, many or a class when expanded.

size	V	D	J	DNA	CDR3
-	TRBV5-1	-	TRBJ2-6	TGCGCCAGCAGCTCCGGCAGAGGTGCGGGGGCCAACGTCCTGACTTTC	CASSSGRGAGANVLTF
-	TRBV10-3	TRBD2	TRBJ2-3	TGTGCCATCAGTGCAACTAGCGGGGGGCCCTATTTT	CAISATSGGPYF
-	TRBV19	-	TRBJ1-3	TGTGCCAGTAGTGTGGACAGCCGGAACACCATATATTTT	CASSVDSRNTIYF
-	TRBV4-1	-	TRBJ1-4	TGCGCCAGCAGCCCCCTTCCGACACGAGATAATGAAAAACTGTTTTTT	CASSPLPTRDNEKLFF
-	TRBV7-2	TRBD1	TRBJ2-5	TGTGCCAGCAGCCAGAAGACAGGGCTGACAGAGACCCAGTACTTC	CASSQKTGLTETQYF
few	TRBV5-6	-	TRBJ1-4	TGTGCCAGCAGCTTTGGAGCGGATGAAAAACTGTTTTTT	CASSFGADEKLFF
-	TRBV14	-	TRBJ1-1	TGTGCCAGCAGCCTACGACCAGGGTCGGACACTGAAGCTTTCTTT	CASSLRPGSDTEAFF
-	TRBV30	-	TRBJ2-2	TGTGCCTGGAGAGACCCGTGGGCAGGGTTTGGTACCGGGGAGCTGTTTTTT	CAWRDPWAGFGTGELFF
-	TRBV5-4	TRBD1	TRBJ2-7	TGTGCCAGCAGCTTGGGGGGGACAGCTTCCTACGAGCAGTACTTC	CASSLGGTASYEQYF
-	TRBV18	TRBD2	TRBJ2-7	TGTGCCAGCTCAACACGACAGCGGGAGTGGGAGCAGTACTTC	CASSTRQREWEQYF
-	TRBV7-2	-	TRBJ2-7	TGTGCCAGCAGCTTACAAGGGGCTTTCGAGCTCTACGAGCAGTACTTC	CASSLQGAFELYEQYF
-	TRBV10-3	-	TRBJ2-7	TGTGCCATCAGTGAGGACAGGTCGGCCTACGAGCAGTACTTC	CAISEDRSAYEQYF
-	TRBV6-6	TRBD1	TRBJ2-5	TGTGCCAGCAGTACCCCCGGGACAGGGAACGAAGAGACCCAGTACTTC	CASSTPGTGNEETQYF
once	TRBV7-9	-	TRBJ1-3	TGTGCCAGCAGCTTATCCAGGGTTCCCTCTGGAAACACCATATATTTT	CASSLSRVPSGNTIYF
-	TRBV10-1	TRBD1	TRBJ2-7	TGCGCCAGCACCCGGGACAGGGGATGCGAGCAGTACTTC	CASTRDRGCEQYF
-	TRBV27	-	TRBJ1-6	TGTGCCAGCAGCCCGGGGTCCGGACCACCCCTCCACTTT	CASSPGSGPPLHF
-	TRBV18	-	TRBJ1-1	TGTGCCAGCTCACCAGGTACGGGGACTGAAGCTTTCTTT	CASSPGTGTEAFF
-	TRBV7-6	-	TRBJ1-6	TGTGCCAGCAGCCGTTACTTGGACCGAGGGCGGAACCTCCACTTT	CASSRYLDRGRNLHF
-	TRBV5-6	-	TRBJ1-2	TGTGCCAGCAGCCCCGGGATCCTGGGGTATGGCTACACCTTC	CASSPGILGYGYTF
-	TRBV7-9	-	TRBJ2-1	TGTGCCAGCAGCAACCCTCCGGGGGGCGGGATAGTCGCCTACAATGAGCAGTTCTTC	CASSNPPGGGIVAYNEQFF
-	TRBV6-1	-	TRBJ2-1	TGTGCCAGCAGGAGCCCGACAGGGAGGAATGAGCAGTTCTTC	CASRSPTGRNEQFF
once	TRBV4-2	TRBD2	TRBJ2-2	TGTGCCAGCAGCCAAGATCTGACGGGGGGGCCATGGAACACCGGGGAGCTGTTTTTT	CASSQDLTGGPWNTGELFF
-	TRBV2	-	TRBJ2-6	TGTGCCAGCAAGGCGGGATCCTCTGGGGCCAACGTCCTGACTTTC	CASKAGSSGANVLTF
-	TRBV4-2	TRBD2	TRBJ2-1	TGTGCCAGCAGTCGGGGGGGGGAAGAGAATGAGCAGTTCTTC	CASSRGGEENEQFF
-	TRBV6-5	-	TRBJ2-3	TGTGCCAGCAGTCGCGGGAAAGTTGACGGAGATACGCAGTATTTT	CASSRGKVDGDTQYF
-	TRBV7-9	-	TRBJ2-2	TGTGCCAGCAGCTTAGGACAAACCCAGATCACCGGGGAGCTGTTTTTT	CASSLGQTQITGELFF
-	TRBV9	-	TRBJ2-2	TGTGCCAGCAGCGAACCCGGAGGACAGTACACCGGGGAGCTGTTTTTT	CASSEPGGQYTGELFF
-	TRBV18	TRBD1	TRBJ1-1	TGTGCCAGCTCACCTGGACAGGGCGTAGCTTTCTTT	CASSPGQGVAFF
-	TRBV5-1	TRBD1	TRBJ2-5	TGCGCCAGCAGCCGATCTGGACAGGGGCAAGAGACCCAGTACTTC	CASSRSGQGQETQYF
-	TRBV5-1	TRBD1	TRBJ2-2	TGCGCCAGCAGCCCCGGGGACAGACCCTACGCCGGGGAGCTGTTTTTT	CASSPGDRPYAGELFF
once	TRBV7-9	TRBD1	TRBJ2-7	TGTGCCAGCAGCCCGGGACAGGGGGCGTTATACGAGCAGTACTTC	CASSPGQGALYEQYF
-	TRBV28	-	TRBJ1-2	TGTGCCAGCAGTTTATCGGACTATGGCTACACCTTC	CASSLSDYGYTF
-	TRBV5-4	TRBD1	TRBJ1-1	TGTGCCAGCAGCATCAAAACAGGGGCCGTCACTGAAGCTTTCTTT	CASSIKTGAVTEAFF
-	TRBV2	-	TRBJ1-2	TGTGCCAGCAGACCCAACCAGGGGATCGACTATGGCTACACCTTC	CASRPNQGIDYGYTF
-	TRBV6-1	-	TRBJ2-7	TGTGCCAGCGGAAGGGGAAGCTCCTACGAGCAGTACTTC	CASGRGSSYEQYF